What follows is one T cell receptor (beta chain) and its context. Its antigen remains unidentified. Germline loops: CDR1 SQVTM, CDR2 ANQGSEA. The CDR3 has 14 amino acids. The TRB libraries of cDNA were built by UMI-labeled 5' RACE. TCRdb re-called the 5' RACE reads and shows each CDR3 protein once, DNA omitted. The sample totals tens of thousands of distinct CDR3 sequences; its top ten clones hold about 9.4%. The entry originates in a study of CXCR3-negative and CXCR3-positive naive CD8 T cells. Study context: Sequencing gave roughly 140 million TRB reads overall, about 1.5 +/- 0.3 million per library.

Overall study results and limits: Naive CXCR3-negative and CXCR3-positive cells had similar TRBV-TRBJ usage; memory differed. The study found comparably high diversity in both naive subsets and much lower diversity in memory CD8+ cells.

V gene TRBV29-1 combines with J gene TRBJ2-3. Sequenced material: memory CD8+ T cells from blood. This receptor was taken from a human donor in good health. Some clones in this sample may be carry-over from other donors' samples. The CDR3 loop reads CSVELELSTDTQYF.